What follows are 13 T cell receptor beta chains derived from one specimen sequenced in a study of control samples from healthy donors and cancer patients. Sequencing used immunoSEQ multiplex PCR; TCRdb keeps in-frame clones, though not all of them. The table lists roughly 140,000 clones, over 90% of them singletons. The material sequenced was blood. All receptors come from a man aged 50-60 years in good health.

The chain carries TRBV5-1 and TRBJ2-1, with 14 bases identical to TRBD2. The CDR3 contains 19 residues. In germline, CDR1 is SGHRS, CDR2 YFSETQ. The V gene end was trimmed by 1 base and the J gene end by 4 bases; junction bases not matched to a gene: 10. CDR3 residues: CASSLPRWTSGRTYNEQFF. For the CDR3, the DNA is TGCGCCAGCAGCTTGCCCCGCTGGACTAGCGGGAGGACTTACAATGAGCAGTTCTTC.

The V call is TRBV7-2, the J call TRBJ1-5; no clear D gene. V lost 2 bases, J lost 0 bases, and 14 bases lay in between. Germline CDR1 and CDR2: SGHTA and FQGNSA. The CDR3 is 17 amino acids. For the CDR3, the DNA is TGTGCCAGCAGCTTAAGATGGGCAGTTGATAGCAATCAGCCCCAGCATTTT. Translating it yields CASSLRWAVDSNQPQHF.

V is TRBV2 and J is TRBJ2-7; 8 bases are shared with TRBD1. The germline CDR1 and CDR2 sequences are SNHLY and FYNNEI. This CDR3 contains 14 residues. J lost 1 base, V lost 3 bases, and 2 bases had no gene match. The CDR3 coding sequence is TGTGCCAGCAGTGATAGGACAGGGTCCTACGAGCAGTACTTC. Its translation: CASSDRTGSYEQYF.

This clone was recorded a few times. The J gene is TRBJ2-1, the V gene TRBV19, with 7 bases matching TRBD2. V was clipped by 3 bases and J by 12 bases; unmatched bases: 17. The germline V gene has CDR1 LNHDA and CDR2 SQIVND (reference sequence). CDR3 length: 16 residues. CDR3 nucleotide sequence: TGTGCCAGTAGTATCAGGTCCAGCGGGGAGAGTGTCGGGCAGTTCTTC. It encodes CASSIRSSGESVGQFF.

The chain recombines TRBV5-1 with TRBJ1-6; no reliable D call. The germline V and J ends were trimmed by 1 base and 0 bases, with 8 bases remaining between them. The germline V gene encodes CDR1 SGHRS and CDR2 YFSETQ. The CDR3 contains 16 residues. In DNA form, the CDR3 reads TGCGCCAGCAGCTTGTATATCCTCTCCTATAATTCACCCCTCCACTTT. Its protein product is CASSLYILSYNSPLHF.

DNA for the CDR3: TGTGCCAGTAGTTCCCAAGCGGGACGCCCAACCGGGGAGCTGTTTTTT. Residues: CASSSQAGRPTGELFF. The chain recombines TRBV19 with TRBJ2-2; 7 positions agree with TRBD2. CDR3 length: 16 residues. The trim removed 5 bases at V and 5 bases at J, leaving 11 bases unmatched. Germline values: CDR1 LNHDA, CDR2 SQIVND (reference sequence).

The chain uses TRBV28 and TRBJ2-3; 12 bases fit TRBD1. The V gene end was trimmed by 5 bases and the J gene end by 4 bases; junction bases not matched to a gene: 7. Germline V gene sequence: CDR1 MDHEN, CDR2 SYDVKM. The length of the CDR3 is 16 residues. CDR3 sequence reads: CASSITGTGGADTQYF. The CDR3 DNA reads as TGTGCCAGCAGTATCACCGGGACAGGGGGCGCAGATACGCAGTATTTT.

The genes are TRBV10-1 and TRBJ2-3, with 8 bases lining up with TRBD2. Trimming took 4 bases from V and 0 from J; bases not matched to a gene: 3. The CDR3 length is 15 residues. The germline CDR1 and CDR2 sequences are WNHNN and SYGVQD (reference sequence). As DNA, the CDR3 is TGCGCCAGCAGTGCTCTAGCGGGTAGCACAGATACGCAGTATTTT. Protein product: CASSALAGSTDTQYF.

The V gene is TRBV1, the J gene TRBJ1-1. TRBV1 is flagged as a pseudogene. The CDR3 is 11 amino acids. CDR3 amino acids: CTINRLCPAFF. In nucleotides, the CDR3 is TGCACCATCAACCGACTGTGCCCGGCTTTCTTT.

The chain has TRBV28 and TRBJ1-5; TRBD1 is a possible D gene (5 bases). This CDR3 is 13 amino acids long. The germline CDR1 and CDR2 sequences are MDHEN and SYDVKM. The V end lost 7 bases, the J end lost 8 bases, and 15 bases lay between the germline ends. In DNA form, the CDR3 reads TGTGCCAGCACCGGGGGTGGGAGGGAGCCCCAGCATTTT. Translation gives CASTGGGREPQHF. The full variable domain, with the rest looked up from reference TRBV28 and TRBJ1-5, is DVKVTQSSRYLVKRTGEKVFLECVQDMDHENMFWYRQDPGLGLRLIYFSYDVKMKEKGDIPEGYSVSREKKERFSLILESASTNQTSMYLCASTGGGREPQHFGDGTRLSIL.

The chain joins TRBV3-1 (or the pseudogene TRBV3-2) to TRBJ1-5; D unresolved. Deletions cut 1 base from V and 6 bases from J, with 7 bases between. The CDR3 sequence is 13 residues long. Germline V lookup: CDR1 LGHDT, CDR2 YNNKEL (reference sequence). CDR3 sequence (DNA): TGTGCCAGCAGCCAAGGGAGGGCTCAGCCCCAGCATTTT. Translation: CASSQGRAQPQHF.

This clone was picked up one time. The chain is built from TRBV5-6 and TRBJ2-6; 13 bases agree with TRBD2. The CDR3 has 18 residues. Trimming removed 5 bases from V and 2 bases from J; junction bases left unmatched: 7. Germline lookup yields CDR1 SGHDT and CDR2 YYEEEE. CDR3: CASSKPGLAGTGANVLTF. In DNA form, the CDR3 reads TGTGCCAGCAGTAAGCCGGGACTAGCGGGAACTGGGGCCAACGTCCTGACTTTC.

The chain couples TRBV24-1 to TRBJ2-1, with a possible D match to TRBD1 (6 bases). Trimming cost V 3 bases and J 3 bases, with 8 bases left between them. Germline V lookup: CDR1 KGHDR, CDR2 SFDVKD. This CDR3 region has 14 residues. The DNA for the CDR3 is TGTGCCACCAGTGATCAAGGGGGCTACAATGAGCAGTTCTTC. It is translated as CATSDQGGYNEQFF.